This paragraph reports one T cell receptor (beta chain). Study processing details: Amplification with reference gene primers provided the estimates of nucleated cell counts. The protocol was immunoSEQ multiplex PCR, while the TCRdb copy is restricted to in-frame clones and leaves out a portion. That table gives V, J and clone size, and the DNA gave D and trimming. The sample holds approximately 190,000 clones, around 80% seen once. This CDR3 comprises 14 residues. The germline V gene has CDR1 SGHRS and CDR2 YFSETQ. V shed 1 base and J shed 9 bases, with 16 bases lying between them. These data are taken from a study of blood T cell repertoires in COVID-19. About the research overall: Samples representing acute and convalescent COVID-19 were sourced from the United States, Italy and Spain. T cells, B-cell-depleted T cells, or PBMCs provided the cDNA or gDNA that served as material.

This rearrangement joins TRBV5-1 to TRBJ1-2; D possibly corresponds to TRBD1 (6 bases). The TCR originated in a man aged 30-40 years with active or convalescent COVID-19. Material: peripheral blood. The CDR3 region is CASSLQGFDDRYTF. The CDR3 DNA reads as TGCGCCAGCAGCTTGCAGGGGTTCGACGACCGCTACACCTTC.